The T cell receptor beta chain described here comes from a study of T cell clonotyping in hematopoietic cell transplantation. The data were produced by immunoSEQ multiplex PCR, yet TCRdb's version contains in-frame clones alone and is incomplete. Found here are roughly 12,000 clones, about half of them singletons; the top ten hold 9.5% to 12%. V was pared by 4 bases and J by 9 bases, with 13 bases between. Germline CDR1 GTSNPN, CDR2 SVGIG (reference sequence). CDR3 length: 11 amino acids. Sequencing used peripheral blood mononuclear cells. The chain carries TRBV30 and TRBJ2-7, with D possibly being TRBD2 (5 bases). The sequence derives from a man aged 50 to 59 in good health. Some clones in this sample may be carry-over from other donors' samples. The CDR3 loop reads CAWKAGGRQYF. Written as DNA, the CDR3 is TGTGCCTGGAAGGCCGGCGGGCGGCAGTACTTC.